Each of the 17 T cell receptor beta chains below was sequenced from the same sample in a study of shared clonotypes between healthy human individuals. The repertoire was sequenced with immunoSEQ multiplex PCR; TCRdb's copy has only in-frame clones and lacks some. The sample has about 670,000 clones; about three quarters are singletons. Specimen: memory CD4+ T cells sorted from blood. Subset described: CD45RA-negative fraction. Receptor source: a woman aged 25 to 45 in good health.

This clone appeared once. CDR3 sequence (DNA): TGTGCCAGCAGTGACCGTCTAGCGGGAATTGAGACCCAGTACTTC. It encodes CASSDRLAGIETQYF. This rearrangement joins TRBV2 to TRBJ2-5; 9 bases map to TRBD2. With 3 bases clipped from V and 5 bases from J, the junction kept 7 bases outside the gene matches. Per the germline V gene, CDR1 is SNHLY and CDR2 is FYNNEI. The CDR3 runs 15 residues.

The chain links TRBV30 to TRBJ2-1; 8 bases fit TRBD2. V gave up 2 bases and J gave up 2 bases; unmatched junction bases: 5. This CDR3 is built from 15 residues. CDR1 is GTSNPN, CDR2 SVGIG, per germline (reference sequence). As DNA, the CDR3 is TGTGCCTGGAGTACCGGGGGGGCGGCCTACAATGAGCAGTTCTTC. This sequence encodes CAWSTGGAAYNEQFF.

V usage is TRBV4-2 and J usage is TRBJ2-7, with TRBD2 as a possible D gene (5 bases). The germline gives CDR1 LGHNA, CDR2 YNFKEQ. Trimming took 4 bases from V and 1 from J, leaving 17 bases between them. This CDR3 has 16 residues. CDR3 amino acids: CASSPQYQRRSYEQYF. The DNA of the CDR3 is TGTGCCAGCAGCCCCCAGTACCAGCGGAGATCCTACGAGCAGTACTTC.

The chain carries TRBV4-2 and TRBJ2-2; a weak D match, TRBD2 (5 bases). The CDR3 consists of 18 residues. Germline V gives CDR1 LGHNA, CDR2 YNFKEQ. The V gene lost 0 bases and the J gene lost 1 base, with 15 bases spanning the gap. For the CDR3, the DNA is TGTGCCAGCAGCCAAGACCGAGGGAGCCCCTTGAACACCGGGGAGCTGTTTTTT. Translation: CASSQDRGSPLNTGELFF.

The rearrangement uses TRBV7-2 and TRBJ2-2, with 8 bases identical to TRBD1. V shed 8 bases and J 4 bases; nucleotides not matched to a gene: 6. Germline-derived CDR1 and CDR2 are SGHTA and FQGNSA. The CDR3 loop spans 14 amino acids. The CDR3 region has the DNA TGTGCCAGCCAATTAGACAGGGGCACCGGGGAGCTGTTTTTT. It yields the protein CASQLDRGTGELFF.

The chain is built from TRBV30 and TRBJ2-1; D could derive from TRBD1 or TRBD2 (5 bases each). The CDR3 contains 13 residues. The V end was cut by 1 base, the J end by 5 bases, with 9 bases between. CDR1 and CDR2 (germline): GTSNPN, SVGIG (reference sequence). The chain's CDR3 is CAWSDGTDNEQFF. The CDR3 DNA reads TGTGCCTGGAGTGACGGGACGGACAATGAGCAGTTCTTC.

This clone appeared a single time. The genes are TRBV19 and TRBJ1-1; 7 nucleotides agree with TRBD1. J lost 4 bases, V lost 7 bases, and 9 bases had no gene match. CDR1 and CDR2 from the germline V gene are LNHDA and SQIVND (reference sequence). The CDR3 length is 14 residues. CDR3 DNA: TGTGCCAGTACCAAAGCCAGGGGGGCCACTGAAGCTTTCTTT. This translates into CASTKARGATEAFF.

The rearrangement joins TRBV9 to TRBJ1-5, with TRBD1 identical over 7 bases. Germline V CDR1 and CDR2: SGDLS, YYNGEE. The CDR3 contains 15 residues. Losses at the gene ends were 4 bases for V and 4 bases for J; bases not matched to a gene: 8. In nucleotides, the CDR3 is TGTGCCAGCAGCTCCTCGACAGGGTGGAATCAGCCCCAGCATTTT. Encoded protein: CASSSSTGWNQPQHF.

This clone was counted a single time. The genes are TRBV30 and TRBJ1-5, with D perhaps TRBD1 (5 bases). The CDR3 runs to 14 residues. Deletions cut 3 bases from V and 7 bases from J, with 16 bases between. In germline, CDR1 is GTSNPN, CDR2 SVGIG (reference sequence). CDR3 residues: CAWRGGGSGQPQHF. The CDR3 nucleotides are TGTGCCTGGAGGGGGGGAGGGAGCGGCCAGCCCCAGCATTTT.

The CDR3 protein is CASSLGQGGEQYF. CDR3 nucleotide sequence: TGCGCCAGCAGTTTGGGACAGGGAGGCGAGCAGTACTTC. The J gene is TRBJ2-5, the V gene TRBV10-1; 9 bases are a match to TRBD1. The last part of the DNA fits TRBJ2-7 better; the J call may be wrong. CDR1 and CDR2 (germline): WNHNN, SYGVQD (reference sequence). The CDR3 is 13 residues long.

This chain links TRBV5-1 with TRBJ2-5, with TRBD2 matching over 7 bases. This CDR3 comprises 13 residues. Germline V gives CDR1 SGHRS, CDR2 YFSETQ. Trimming took 9 bases from V and 5 from J; bases not matched to a gene: 10. The CDR3 region is CATQSGNGETQYF. The CDR3 nucleotides read TGCGCCACTCAAAGCGGGAATGGGGAGACCCAGTACTTC.

This sequence joins TRBV28 and TRBJ1-3, with 9 bases that match TRBD1. Germline V gene data show CDR1 as MDHEN and CDR2 as SYDVKM. Germline trimming cut 4 bases from V and 2 bases from J; bases unmatched to any gene: 9. The CDR3 has 17 amino acids. As DNA, the CDR3 is TGTGCCAGCAGTTCCCTAATCCGGGACAGGGCTGGAAACACCATATATTTT. Protein sequence: CASSSLIRDRAGNTIYF.

This rearrangement joins TRBV6-1 to TRBJ2-2; D tentatively reads TRBD1 or TRBD2 (5 bases each). This CDR3 has 13 amino acids. The ends were cut back, 4 bases at V and 3 bases at J, with 6 bases in the middle. CDR1 and CDR2 (germline): MNHNS, SASEGT. The DNA for the CDR3 is TGTGCCAGCAGTGTGGGGGACACCGGGGAGCTGTTTTTT. Translated: CASSVGDTGELFF.

V is TRBV28 and J is TRBJ2-1; 7 nucleotides line up with TRBD2. V shed 4 bases and J 12 bases; nucleotides not matched to a gene: 18. This CDR3 contains 16 residues. Germline V gene lookup returns CDR1 MDHEN and CDR2 SYDVKM. Written as DNA, the CDR3 is TGTGCCAGCAGTTCCCCCCGGACGGCGGGAGTAAGGTTGCAGTTCTTC. It specifies CASSSPRTAGVRLQFF.

The chain carries TRBV6-1 and TRBJ2-7; D tentatively reads TRBD1 or TRBD2 (7 bases each). The V end was cut by 1 base, the J end by 4 bases, with 17 bases between. The CDR3 loop spans 16 amino acids. CDR1 and CDR2 from the germline V gene are MNHNS and SASEGT. CDR3 residues: CASSEVGSRGGYEQYF. In DNA, the CDR3 is TGTGCCAGCAGTGAAGTCGGTAGCAGGGGGGGATACGAGCAGTACTTC.

This clone showed up just a few times. This specimen includes other DNA sequences encoding the same CDR3. The V and J genes are TRBV5-1 and TRBJ2-2; D remains unclear. CDR1 is SGHRS and CDR2 is YFSETQ in the germline V gene. Trimming stripped 2 bases from V and 5 bases from J, with 4 bases between. The CDR3 runs to 12 residues. The CDR3 here is CASSFGTGELFF. Here the CDR3 DNA reads TGCGCCAGCAGCTTCGGGACCGGGGAGCTGTTTTTT.

The gene calls are TRBV4-1 and TRBJ2-3; a weak D match, TRBD2 (7 bases). The ends were cut back, 0 bases at V and 2 bases at J, with 27 bases in the middle. Germline-derived CDR1 and CDR2 are MGHRA and YSYEKL. This CDR3 has 21 amino acids. The CDR3 coding sequence is TGCGCCAGCAGCCAAGAAAGGCTAGGTAGCGGGTCCTTGGGGGCCACAGATACGCAGTATTTT. The encoded protein is CASSQERLGSGSLGATDTQYF.